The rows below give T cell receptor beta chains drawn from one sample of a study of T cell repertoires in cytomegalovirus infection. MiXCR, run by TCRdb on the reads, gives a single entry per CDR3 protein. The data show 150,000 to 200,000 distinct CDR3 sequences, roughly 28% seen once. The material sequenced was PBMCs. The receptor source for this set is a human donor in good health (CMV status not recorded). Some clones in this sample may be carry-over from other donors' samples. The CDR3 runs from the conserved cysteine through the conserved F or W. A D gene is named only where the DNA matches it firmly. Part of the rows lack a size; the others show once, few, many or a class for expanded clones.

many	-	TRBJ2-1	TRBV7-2	TGTGCCAGCAGCTCCCCTAGTACGAATGAGCAGTTCTTC	CASSSPSTNEQFF
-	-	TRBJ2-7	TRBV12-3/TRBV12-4	TGTGCCAGCAGCACGGGGTACGAGCAGTACTTC	CASSTGYEQYF
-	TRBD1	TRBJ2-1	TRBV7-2	TGTGCCAGCAGCTTGACAGGGGGCGCACACAATGAGCAGTTCTTC	CASSLTGGAHNEQFF
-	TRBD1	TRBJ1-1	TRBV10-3	TGTGCCATCACCGCCTCAGGGGGCACTGAAGCTTTCTTT	CAITASGGTEAFF
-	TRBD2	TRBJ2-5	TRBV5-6	TGTGCCAGCAGCTTTGCCGGGGGGGCCGAGACCCAGTACTTC	CASSFAGGAETQYF
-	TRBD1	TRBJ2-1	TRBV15	TGTGCCACCAGCAGAGATCCTCCGGGACAGGGGGCCCATGAGCAGTTCTTC	CATSRDPPGQGAHEQFF
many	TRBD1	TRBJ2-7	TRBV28	TGTGCCAGCAGTATCCGGACAGGGTGGCCCCACGAGCAGTACTTC	CASSIRTGWPHEQYF
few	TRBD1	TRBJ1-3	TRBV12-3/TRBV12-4	TGTGCCAGCAGTTCAGGGGGAGGCCCTGGAAACACCATATATTTT	CASSSGGGPGNTIYF
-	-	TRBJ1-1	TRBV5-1	TGCGCCAGCAGCTTGGAAGGCAGGGAGAACACTGAAGCTTTCTTT	CASSLEGRENTEAFF
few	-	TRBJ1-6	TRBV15	TGTGCCACCAGCAGTGCGCTGGAGGTATCACCCCTCCACTTT	CATSSALEVSPLHF
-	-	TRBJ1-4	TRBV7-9	TGTGCCAGCAGCCATCCGGTGGGTGAAAAACTGTTTTTT	CASSHPVGEKLFF
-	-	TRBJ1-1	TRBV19	TGTGCCAGTAGTATAGAGGAGGTGGTGAGCACTGAAGCTTTCTTT	CASSIEEVVSTEAFF
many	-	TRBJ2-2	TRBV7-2	TGTGCCAGCAGCCCCAGACGTGGCGGCACCGGGGAGCTGTTTTTT	CASSPRRGGTGELFF
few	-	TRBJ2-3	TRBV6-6	TGTGCCAGCGGAAGTAGACTCGGCACAGATACGCAGTATTTT	CASGSRLGTDTQYF
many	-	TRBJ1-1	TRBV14	TGTGCCAGCAGCCAGCGCGGAAACACTGAAGCTTTCTTT	CASSQRGNTEAFF
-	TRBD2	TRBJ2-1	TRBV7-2	TGTGCCATAACTAGCGGGGGGCCACACCTCAATGAGCAGTTCTTC	CAITSGGPHLNEQFF
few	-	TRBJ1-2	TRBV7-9	TGTGCCAGCAGCTCCTCCGGGATCAACTATGGCTACACCTTC	CASSSSGINYGYTF
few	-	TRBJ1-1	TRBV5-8	TGTGCCAGCACCTTGGACTCAGGTGAAGCTTTCTTT	CASTLDSGEAFF
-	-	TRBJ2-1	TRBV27	TGTGACAGCACCCTTAACGGTGAGCAGTTCTTC	CDSTLNGEQFF
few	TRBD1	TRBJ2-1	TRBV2	TGTGCCAGCAGTGATTCGGACAGGGGTTACAATGAGCAGTTCTTC	CASSDSDRGYNEQFF